This T cell receptor (beta chain) derives from a study of shared T cell receptors in the human thymus. Clones were read by immunoSEQ multiplex PCR, and TCRdb kept only the in-frame ones, dropping some. The sample carries roughly 660,000 clones, over 75% recorded once. Germline values: CDR1 SGHDT, CDR2 YYEEEE. The CDR3 runs to 16 residues. The ends were cut back, 0 bases at V and 2 bases at J, with 13 bases in the middle. These records were also assigned to another study, of human thymus T cells. As that study records: Resections that were taken during corrective heart surgery supplied the thymus tissue. Thymic and blood repertoires appeared to show biased V and J gene usage. What related research reported was that thymic repertoires overlapped highly among unrelated individuals.

V is TRBV5-6 and J is TRBJ2-3, with D perhaps TRBD1 (6 bases). The origin of this receptor is a boy under two years old with a congenital heart defect. Sequencing was done on a sample of thymocytes. CDR3 in DNA: TGTGCCAGCAGCTTGGTCCGGACAGCTTTCACAGATACGCAGTATTTT. Translation gives CASSLVRTAFTDTQYF.